This T cell receptor beta chain was captured by sequencing in a study of PD-1 blockade in mismatch repair-deficient tumors. Profiled with immunoSEQ multiplex PCR; TCRdb holds only in-frame clones, not every one. The table records about 38,000 clones, 75% to 85% of them present only once. This receptor was taken from an adult with mismatch repair-deficient cancer. The specimen comprised peripheral blood, sampled 4 weeks after starting pembrolizumab.

The CDR3 region is CASSLVGANTGELFF. The CDR3 DNA follows: TGTGCCAGCAGCTTAGTAGGGGCGAACACCGGGGAGCTGTTTTTT. The chain employs TRBV7-9 and TRBJ2-2; possible D gene TRBD1, 5 bases. The CDR3 is 15 amino acids. The germline CDR1 and CDR2 sequences are SEHNR and FQNEAQ (reference sequence). The V gene lost 1 base and the J gene lost 0 bases, with 6 bases spanning the gap. Full variable domain (remainder filled in from reference TRBV7-9 and TRBJ2-2): DTGVSQNPRHKITKRGQNVTFRCDPISEHNRLYWYRQTLGQGPEFLTYFQNEAQLEKSRLLSDRFSAERPKGSFSTLEIQRTEQGDSAMYLCASSLVGANTGELFFGEGSRLTVL.